These 3 T cell receptor beta chains were sequenced from one sample in a study of CD8+CD57+ T cells in acquired aplastic anemia. CDR3 and TCR beta VDJ profiling relied on a genomic DNA template. TCRdb called the reads again in MiXCR, with one record for every CDR3 protein. The top ten hold approximately 3.9% of the sample, which has 400,000 to 500,000 distinct CDR3 sequences, about two thirds seen once. Sequencing was carried out using sorted CD4+, CD8+, or CD8+CD57+ T cells (not recorded which) from PBMCs. These receptors all come from a human donor in good health, serving as a control.

This chain joins TRBV11-2 and TRBJ1-4, with D maybe TRBD1 (5 bases). V was trimmed by 3 bases and J by 8 bases, leaving 16 bases between them. The germline V gene has CDR1 SGHAT and CDR2 FQNNGV. The CDR3 runs 15 residues. The CDR3 loop is CASSFILDKYEKLFF. The CDR3 DNA sequence: TGTGCCAGCAGCTTTATTTTGGACAAGTACGAAAAACTGTTTTTT.

As regards this clonotype: The limits of the CDR3 on the DNA are not certain, so only TCRdb's listed CDR3 is given. This chain links TRBV7-1 with TRBJ2-5; TRBD1 is the table's D call and was not checked against the DNA. TRBV7-1 is labeled an ORF, and its function is uncertain. The CDR3 spans 21 amino acids, including both terminal residues. The CDR3 sequence: CASSWTVRNTEAFFGQETQYF.

The chain links TRBV5-8 to TRBJ2-3; perhaps TRBD2 as D (6 bases). The CDR3 has 15 residues. Germline V lookup: CDR1 SGHTS, CDR2 YDEGEE. The V gene lost 4 bases and the J gene lost 0 bases, with 12 bases spanning the gap. CDR3 in amino acids: CASSGGLRSTDTQYF. The CDR3 DNA follows: TGTGCCAGCAGCGGCGGACTACGCAGCACAGATACGCAGTATTTT.